This entry lists 13 T cell receptor beta chains sequenced from one sample in a study of blood T cell repertoires in COVID-19. Repertoires were generated with immunoSEQ multiplex PCR, while TCRdb's copy carries only in-frame clones and drops some. The sample lists around 300,000 clones; about nine tenths were seen once. Sample: peripheral blood. These receptors came from a man in his forties or fifties with acute or convalescent COVID-19.

The chain employs TRBV18 and TRBJ2-7; 8 bases agree with TRBD1. Germline V lookup: CDR1 KGHSH, CDR2 LQKENI. V gave up 3 bases and J gave up 0 bases; unmatched junction bases: 4. This CDR3 contains 15 residues. CDR3 coding DNA: TGTGCCAGCTCACCCTTGACAGGGGTCTCCTACGAGCAGTACTTC. Its translation is CASSPLTGVSYEQYF.

V is TRBV25-1 and J is TRBJ2-1; weak D call: TRBD1 (6 bases). Trimming stripped 8 bases from V and 8 bases from J, with 13 bases between. Per the germline V gene, CDR1 is MGHDK and CDR2 is SYGVNS. The CDR3 runs 12 residues. The CDR3, as DNA: TGTGCCAGCTCGAGGGGGATACATGAGCAGTTCTTC. Its protein product is CASSRGIHEQFF.

The chain uses TRBV6-5 and TRBJ2-7; D may be TRBD1 (6 bases). V lost 0 bases and J 2 bases, leaving 8 bases between the germline ends. The CDR3 is 14 residues long. Germline loops: CDR1 MNHEY, CDR2 SVGAGI. The CDR3, as DNA: TGTGCCAGCAGTTACTCGAAGGGGGCCTACGAGCAGTACTTC. Translation: CASSYSKGAYEQYF.

V gene TRBV6-5 combines with J gene TRBJ1-1; 10 positions match TRBD1. Germline V gene sequence: CDR1 MNHEY, CDR2 SVGAGI. V was pared by 0 bases and J by 4 bases, with 5 bases of the junction left unmatched. The CDR3 is 16 amino acids. CDR3 sequence reads: CASSYSSDRGSTEAFF. CDR3 in DNA: TGTGCCAGCAGTTACTCCTCGGACAGGGGGAGCACTGAAGCTTTCTTT.

CDR3 nucleotide sequence: TGTGCCAGCAGCTTGGGACAGAGCTACACCTTC. As protein: CASSLGQSYTF. The V call is TRBV7-3, the J call TRBJ1-2, with TRBD1 matching 7 bases. Germline-derived CDR1 and CDR2 are SGHTA and FQGTGA. CDR3 size: 11 residues. V lost 3 bases to trimming and J lost 9 bases; unmatched junction nucleotides: 1.

V is TRBV3-1 (or the pseudogene TRBV3-2) and J is TRBJ2-7; D perhaps matches TRBD1 (7 bases). The V gene's germline CDR1 is LGHDT and CDR2 YNNKEL (reference sequence). V was clipped by 0 bases and J by 3 bases, with 9 bases between them. The CDR3 extends over 14 amino acids. The CDR3, as DNA: TGTGCCAGCAGCCAAGATCAGGGGGGCTACGAGCAGTACTTC. It codes for CASSQDQGGYEQYF.

The rearrangement links TRBV20-1 to TRBJ2-2; no firm D call. The CDR3 is 15 amino acids. Trimming left V 3 bases short and J 1 base short, with 12 bases between. In germline, CDR1 is DFQATT, CDR2 SNEGSKA (reference sequence). CDR3 residues: CSASRAAKNTGELFF. The DNA of the CDR3 is TGCAGTGCTAGTCGTGCGGCCAAGAACACCGGGGAGCTGTTTTTT.

V usage is TRBV3-1 (or the pseudogene TRBV3-2) and J usage is TRBJ2-1; a weak D match, TRBD2 (6 bases). The CDR3 sequence is 13 residues long. CDR1 LGHDT and CDR2 YNNKEL come from the germline V gene (reference sequence). Trimming took off 1 base at V and 7 bases at J, with 8 bases between the two ends. The CDR3 DNA follows: TGTGCCAGCAGCCAAGGGCGGGATAATGAGCAGTTCTTC. This gives the protein CASSQGRDNEQFF.

The chain links TRBV20-1 to TRBJ2-5; D is unclear. The CDR3 loop spans 11 amino acids. Germline V gives CDR1 DFQATT, CDR2 SNEGSKA (reference sequence). Trimming shortened V by 3 bases and J by 5 bases, and 7 bases separated the two germline ends. DNA of the CDR3: TGCAGTGCTAGTTCGTTGGAGACCCAGTACTTC. Amino acid sequence: CSASSLETQYF.

The chain couples TRBV5-4 to TRBJ2-7, with 7 bases lining up with TRBD2. Germline loops: CDR1 SGHNT, CDR2 YYREEE (reference sequence). The trim removed 0 bases at V and 5 bases at J, leaving 5 bases unmatched. The CDR3 is made up of 14 amino acids. Here the CDR3 DNA reads TGTGCCAGCAGCTTGGGAGCGGGGTTCAACGAGCAGTACTTC. Amino acid sequence: CASSLGAGFNEQYF.

V gene TRBV5-1 combines with J gene TRBJ1-3; D unclear. This CDR3 spans 13 amino acids. V gave up 7 bases and J gave up 4 bases, with 12 bases separating them. CDR1 is SGHRS, CDR2 YFSETQ, per germline. CDR3 nucleotide sequence: TGCGCCAGCCACGAGCCAACCGGAAACACCATATATTTT. This translates into CASHEPTGNTIYF.

This clone was seen a handful of times. The V and J genes are TRBV12-3 or TRBV12-4 and TRBJ1-2, with 7 bases matching TRBD1. V gave up 3 bases and J gave up 10 bases; unmatched junction bases: 8. CDR3 size: 13 residues. The CDR3 nucleotides are TGTGCCAGCAGTTTGACAGGGCCTCCCGACTACACCTTC. This encodes CASSLTGPPDYTF.

The chain employs TRBV7-9 and TRBJ2-2; 10 bases fit TRBD2. Germline V gene data show CDR1 as SEHNR and CDR2 as FQNEAQ (reference sequence). The CDR3 length is 19 residues. The V and J ends lost 4 bases and 4 bases, in that order; junction bases with no gene match: 15. CDR3 sequence (DNA): TGTGCCAGCAGCTCGGAGCGGGGGGGCGTATCGGACGTCACCGGGGAGCTGTTTTTT. This sequence encodes CASSSERGGVSDVTGELFF.